This TCR beta chain was recovered during a study of T cells in Graves' hyperthyroidism and ophthalmopathy. No progression to ophthalmopathy during 18 months of follow-up defined stable disease. Used for diagnoses were clinical symptoms, serum thyroxine and TRAb, thyroid ultrasound and orbital computed tomography. The CDR3 runs to 14 residues. A word on this clonotype: Its antigen is as yet unknown.

TCR beta CDR3 sequences were amplified from RNA transcripts. RT-PCR in the first round (using the HTBI primer set) targeted the TCR CDR3. One entry per CDR3 protein, called by TCRdb with MiXCR from the multiplex PCR reads. The sample contains around 620,000 distinct CDR3 sequences, under 20% of which appear only once. Study-level points and caveats: Blood held most thyroid clonotypes expanded above 0.001 frequency.

Sequencing was performed on blood. This receptor was taken from a woman in her twenties or thirties with Graves' hyperthyroidism. This chain joins TRBV3-2 and TRBJ2-1; the D segment call TRBD2 is taken from the table without a DNA check. TRBV3-2 is assigned pseudogene status. The CDR3 region has the DNA TGTGCCAGACTCGGACTAGCGGAGGTCAATGAGCAGTTCTTC. Amino acid sequence: CARLGLAEVNEQFF.